The 20 T cell receptor beta chains below come from one sample, sequenced in a study of control samples from healthy donors and cancer patients. The repertoire was sequenced with immunoSEQ multiplex PCR; TCRdb's copy has only in-frame clones and lacks some. Here the sample spans about 51,000 clones, more than 70% being singletons. Sample: PBMCs. The receptors stem from a man aged 35 to 55 with colorectal cancer.

The CDR3 DNA reads as TGTGCCAGCAGTCACTGGACTAGCGGAGAATACAATGAGCAGTTCTTC. This sequence encodes CASSHWTSGEYNEQFF. This rearrangement joins TRBV6-5 to TRBJ2-1, with TRBD2 matching 10 bases. Losses at the gene ends were 5 bases for V and 4 bases for J; bases not matched to a gene: 8. This CDR3 is 16 amino acids long. The germline V gene encodes CDR1 MNHEY and CDR2 SVGAGI.

This clone occurred once. J is TRBJ2-7 and V is TRBV5-1; 7 nucleotides match TRBD1. From germline, CDR1 is SGHRS and CDR2 YFSETQ. With 5 bases clipped from V and 2 bases from J, the junction kept 7 bases outside the gene matches. The CDR3 has 14 amino acids. The CDR3 loop is CASSSPGQTYEQYF. For the CDR3, the DNA is TGCGCCAGCAGTTCGCCGGGACAGACCTACGAGCAGTACTTC.

The CDR3 reads CASSMTGTDTQYF. CDR3 coding DNA: TGTGCCAGTAGTATGACGGGGACAGATACGCAGTATTTT. The chain has TRBV19 and TRBJ2-3, with D tentatively TRBD2 (5 bases). From germline, CDR1 is LNHDA and CDR2 SQIVND (reference sequence). CDR3 length equals 13 residues. V was trimmed by 3 bases and J by 3 bases, leaving 7 bases between them. Full variable domain (rest looked up from reference TRBV19 and TRBJ2-3): DGGITQSPKYLFRKEGQNVTLSCEQNLNHDAMYWYRQDPGQGLRLIYYSQIVNDFQKGDIAEGYSVSREKKESFPLTVTSAQKNPTAFYLCASSMTGTDTQYFGPGTRLTVL.

The V call is TRBV5-1, the J call TRBJ1-2, with 7 bases fitting TRBD1. CDR1 and CDR2 (germline): SGHRS, YFSETQ. The CDR3 runs 15 residues. V lost 3 bases and J lost 0; bases outside the gene matches: 5. For the CDR3, the DNA is TGCGCCAGCAGCTGGGGGACAGAGACTAACTATGGCTACACCTTC. Protein product: CASSWGTETNYGYTF.

The CDR3 loop is CASSPANNEQFF. The CDR3 coding sequence is TGTGCCAGCTCCCCAGCGAACAATGAGCAGTTCTTC. The J gene is TRBJ2-1, the V gene TRBV12-3 or TRBV12-4, with D unresolved. This CDR3 contains 12 residues. V was cut by 8 bases and J by 5 bases, with 10 bases left in between.

V usage is TRBV5-5 and J usage is TRBJ2-3, with D perhaps TRBD1 or TRBD2 (6 bases each). The length of the CDR3 is 16 residues. In germline, CDR1 is SGHKS, CDR2 YYEKEE (reference sequence). V was trimmed by 1 base and J by 2 bases, leaving 14 bases between them. In DNA form, the CDR3 reads TGTGCCAGCAGCTTGTCGCGGGACATTTTCACAGATACGCAGTATTTT. This encodes CASSLSRDIFTDTQYF.

The V call is TRBV11-2, the J call TRBJ2-2, with D unclear. Germline V lookup: CDR1 SGHAT, CDR2 FQNNGV. The CDR3 is made up of 15 amino acids. Trimming removed 4 bases at V and 0 bases at J, with 9 bases between. The chain's CDR3 is CASSSRYSNTGELFF. The DNA of the CDR3 is TGTGCCAGCAGCTCCCGCTATTCGAACACCGGGGAGCTGTTTTTT.

V gene TRBV28 combines with J gene TRBJ1-4; 10 bases are a match to TRBD1. Germline assignment: CDR1 MDHEN and CDR2 SYDVKM. This CDR3 region has 18 residues. V lost 5 bases, J lost 0 bases, and 9 bases stayed unmatched. The CDR3, as DNA: TGTGCCAGCAGTAGACAGGGGGCCGGCTTTGCAACTAATGAAAAACTGTTTTTT. As protein: CASSRQGAGFATNEKLFF.

Concerning this clone itself: Distinct nucleotide sequences in the sample also encode this CDR3. The V call is TRBV5-6, the J call TRBJ2-3; 7 nucleotides match TRBD2. Germline V gene lookup returns CDR1 SGHDT and CDR2 YYEEEE. CDR3 length equals 15 residues. V trimming: 0 bases; J trimming: 8 bases; junction bases outside the gene matches: 9. CDR3 amino acids: CASSLGPGGGSTQYF. Here the CDR3 DNA reads TGTGCCAGCAGCTTGGGTCCGGGGGGAGGGTCTACGCAGTATTTT. Variable domain in full (rest from reference TRBV5-6 and TRBJ2-3): DAGVTQSPTHLIKTRGQQVTLRCSPKSGHDTVSWYQQALGQGPQFIFQYYEEEERQRGNFPDRFSGHQFPNYSSELNVNALLLGDSALYLCASSLGPGGGSTQYFGPGTRLTVL.

The chain is built from TRBV18 and TRBJ2-7, with D perhaps assigned TRBD1 or TRBD2 (5 bases each). The germline V gene has CDR1 KGHSH and CDR2 LQKENI. The CDR3 sequence is 16 residues long. Trimming pared 3 bases from V and 2 bases from J, leaving 17 bases between. The DNA for the CDR3 is TGTGCCAGCTCACCGACGGGACCCAGGAGCGCCTACGAGCAGTACTTC. Encoded protein: CASSPTGPRSAYEQYF.

The chain employs TRBV5-4 and TRBJ1-5; no clear D gene. The germline gives CDR1 SGHNT, CDR2 YYREEE (reference sequence). The CDR3 is 15 amino acids. Trimming cost V 4 bases and J 0 bases, with 11 bases left between them. The CDR3 loop reads CASSLGPYSNQPQHF. The CDR3 region has the DNA TGTGCCAGCAGCCTCGGGCCCTATAGCAATCAGCCCCAGCATTTT.

The genes are TRBV9 and TRBJ2-5, with 13 bases aligning to TRBD2. J gave up 4 bases and V 1 base, and 4 bases lay outside the gene matches. The CDR3 totals 16 residues. Germline V gives CDR1 SGDLS, CDR2 YYNGEE. CDR3 amino acids: CASSVFGLAGVETQYF. The CDR3 DNA reads TGTGCCAGCAGCGTATTCGGACTAGCGGGAGTAGAGACCCAGTACTTC. The variable domain in full, with the rest retrieved from reference TRBV9 and TRBJ2-5, is DSGVTQTPKHLITATGQRVTLRCSPRSGDLSVYWYQQSLDQGLQFLIQYYNGEERAKGNILERFSAQQFPDLHSELNLSSLELGDSALYFCASSVFGLAGVETQYFGPGTRLLVL.

The chain carries TRBV2 and TRBJ2-7, with 9 bases that match TRBD2. Germline assignment: CDR1 SNHLY and CDR2 FYNNEI. The V segment lost 3 bases and the J segment 6 bases; nucleotides outside the gene matches: 15. The CDR3 has 17 residues. CDR3 coding DNA: TGTGCCAGCAGTGATTTTTATCTAGCGGGAACCTCGATCGAGCAGTACTTC. As protein: CASSDFYLAGTSIEQYF.

The rearrangement links TRBV2 to TRBJ1-1, with 7 bases fitting TRBD1. Germline CDR1 reads SNHLY; CDR2 reads FYNNEI. The CDR3 totals 12 residues. V shed 9 bases, J shed 4 bases, and the junction held 5 bases outside the gene matches. In DNA, the CDR3 is TGTGCCAGTCGGGACAGTCTCACTGAAGCTTTCTTT. The encoded protein is CASRDSLTEAFF.

The chain couples TRBV25-1 to TRBJ2-5; D is ambiguous. The V end was cut by 9 bases, the J end by 2 bases, with 16 bases between. CDR3 size: 14 residues. Per germline, CDR1 MGHDK and CDR2 SYGVNS. The CDR3 nucleotides read TGTGCCAGTTCCCCCCGGGCCCTTCAAGAGACCCAGTACTTC. Its translation: CASSPRALQETQYF.

This chain links TRBV6-2 or TRBV6-3 with TRBJ1-6; TRBD1 matches 9 bases. The CDR3 has 14 residues. Germline V gene sequence: CDR1 MNHEY, CDR2 SVGEGT. J was trimmed by 7 bases and V by 6 bases; bases with no gene match: 4. The CDR3 loop is CASSRGTGNSPLHF. The CDR3 DNA reads TGTGCCAGCAGCAGAGGGACAGGGAATTCACCCCTCCACTTT.

The chain has TRBV28 and TRBJ2-7; 9 nucleotides align to TRBD1. Germline values: CDR1 MDHEN, CDR2 SYDVKM. Trimming removed 7 bases from V and 5 bases from J; junction bases left unmatched: 9. The CDR3 length is 14 residues. The CDR3 here is CASTNRGRVHEQYF. CDR3 in DNA: TGTGCCAGCACAAACAGGGGGCGAGTCCACGAGCAGTACTTC.

The chain links TRBV6-5 to TRBJ1-5; TRBD1 matches 7 bases. This CDR3 comprises 15 residues. The germline gives CDR1 MNHEY, CDR2 SVGAGI. V was clipped by 6 bases and J by 4 bases; unmatched bases: 9. CDR3 DNA sequence: TGTGCCAGCAGCCGCGACAGGGTGAGAAATCAGCCCCAGCATTTT. Amino acid sequence: CASSRDRVRNQPQHF.

The chain couples TRBV4-2 to TRBJ1-2; 8 bases line up with TRBD1. V shed 0 bases, J shed 4 bases, and the junction held 4 bases outside the gene matches. Looked up from germline, CDR1 is LGHNA and CDR2 is YNFKEQ. This CDR3 has 15 residues. The DNA for the CDR3 is TGTGCCAGCAGCCAAGATCCCACAGGGGGCTATGGCTACACCTTC. Protein: CASSQDPTGGYGYTF.

The rearrangement links TRBV6-5 to TRBJ2-7; D might be TRBD2 (5 bases). Between the trimmed V and J ends, which lost 6 bases and 3 bases, there was a span of 15 bases. Germline CDR1 reads MNHEY; CDR2 reads SVGAGI. This CDR3 region has 14 residues. CDR3 coding DNA: TGTGCCAGCAGCCCCGCGAGCGGAGGCTACGAGCAGTACTTC. The encoded protein is CASSPASGGYEQYF.